The source of this T cell receptor (beta chain) is a study of T cells in Graves' hyperthyroidism and ophthalmopathy (dated by TCRdb to about 2019). Study-wide context: Peripheral blood samples were taken at the time of initial diagnosis, prior to any treatment. TCR V-J signatures able to tell the groups apart were searched for in a discovery cohort of 100 patients, of whom under 45 had Graves' ophthalmopathy and roughly 59 had stable Graves' hyperthyroidism. In addition, the study compared T-cell repertoires in thyroid tissue and in blood from about 6 Graves' hyperthyroidism patients. For training and testing, the roughly 100 patients in the discovery cohort were randomly divided in a 7:3 ratio. Whether ophthalmopathy could be predicted prospectively was tested in an independent validation cohort made up of fewer than 20 hyperthyroidism patients plus 17 patients who later progressed to ophthalmopathy. TCR Vbeta CDR3 sequencing of 130 to 150 peripheral blood samples (more than 40 ophthalmopathy, over 70 hyperthyroidism and roughly 17 progressor patients) is reported in the paper. Once sampling was done, hyperthyroidism patients were given methimazole at a starting dose of 30 mg daily, whereas ophthalmopathy patients were given high-dose intravenous methylprednisolone.

The junction shows trimming of 10 bases on V and 5 bases on J, and the gene matches do not reach 12 bases of it. For CDR1 and CDR2, the germline V gene lists MNHNS and SASEGT. Measured from the cysteine to the phenylalanine, the CDR3 is 15 residues long. The sequence is cut down to CDR3 DNA, 45 bases in frame from base 1. The hyperthyroidism patients were between 18 and 65 years old and newly diagnosed, with a disease duration of less than 2 months. Exclusion was applied to patients with uncontrolled infections, other autoimmune diseases, pregnancy or lactation. Diagnoses were based on clinical symptoms, serum thyroxine and TRAb, thyroid ultrasound and orbital computed tomography. Blood from progressor patients was collected at the time of first diagnosis with hyperthyroidism, before any ophthalmopathy symptoms had appeared. PBMCs were separated from roughly 10 ml of fresh peripheral blood using Ficoll-Paque density gradient centrifugation. Patients classed as progressors first received a Graves' hyperthyroidism diagnosis and then went on to develop ophthalmopathy during follow-up. Trizol reagent was used to extract total RNA, and RNA quality was then checked on an Agilent 2100 Bioanalyzer.

This clonotype was recorded many times. No cognate antigen has been identified for it. The record has no base qualities; no much larger clone is one base away. The study at large found these results: Ophthalmopathy was separated from stable hyperthyroidism by a 13 V-J signature model, with approximately 85% sensitivity and 81% to 82% specificity obtained in cross-validation and 80%/75% obtained in testing. In validation, progression to ophthalmopathy was predicted by the model with 70.59% sensitivity and roughly 72% specificity, a median of about 6.8 months before onset. Blood samples also contained most of the expanded thyroid clonotypes (frequency above 0.001), which suggests that blood repertoires may reflect thyroid immune responses. Sample size was not statistically predetermined, and investigators were not blinded to group allocation.

The TCR beta CDR3 regions were amplified from RNA transcripts. The first round of RT-PCR for the TCR CDR3 was performed with the HTBI primer set and the Qiagen OneStep RT-PCR kit. Libraries were constructed in a second round of multiplex PCR, after which size selection and purification were performed. Paired-end sequencing of the libraries was performed with 100 bp reads on an Illumina HiSeq2000. As for the original processing: SOAPnuke was used to process the raw data, throwing out any read that contained adapters or uncalled bases, had a mean Phred below 15, or lacked an exact constant-primer or identifier match. COPE v1.2.5 was used to merge the high-quality paired reads, and each unique nucleotide sequence was defined as a clonotype. Clonotypes were aligned to IMGT TRBV, TRBD and TRBJ reference segments using MiTCR v1.1. The analysis was restricted to V-J combinations with a frequency above 0.0001, which together covered 99% to 99.2% of the repertoires. The TCS score was defined as the ratio of F50 (clonal expansion) to E x V (chaos), calculated using BLOSUM62-based TCRdist between CDR3 peptides within each V-J. Welch's t-statistics and random forest reduced 500 to 650 V-J features to about 12, which were used in a naive Bayes classifier (R e1071). TCRdb reprocessed the public reads (quality trimming at Q25 with fastp, clone calling with MiXCR) and kept in-frame beta chains. CDR3 protein duplicates are merged, each entry listing the most common genes and DNA. None of the V and J calls come from the authors' own analysis; TCRdb made them. This sample lists fewer than 400,000 distinct CDR3 sequences; 15% to 19% were detected once. Around a quarter of the sample belongs to the ten largest clones.

The V and J genes are TRBV6-1 and TRBJ2-3; a stretch of 10 junction bases matches TRBD2. What was sequenced was blood. This TCR was sampled from a woman between 18 and 29 years old with Graves' hyperthyroidism that later progressed to Graves' ophthalmopathy. The nucleotide sequence reads as follows: TGTGCCACCGTTTCGCTAGCGGGAGTGGGAGATACGCAGTATTTT. Its amino acids are CATVSLAGVGDTQYF.